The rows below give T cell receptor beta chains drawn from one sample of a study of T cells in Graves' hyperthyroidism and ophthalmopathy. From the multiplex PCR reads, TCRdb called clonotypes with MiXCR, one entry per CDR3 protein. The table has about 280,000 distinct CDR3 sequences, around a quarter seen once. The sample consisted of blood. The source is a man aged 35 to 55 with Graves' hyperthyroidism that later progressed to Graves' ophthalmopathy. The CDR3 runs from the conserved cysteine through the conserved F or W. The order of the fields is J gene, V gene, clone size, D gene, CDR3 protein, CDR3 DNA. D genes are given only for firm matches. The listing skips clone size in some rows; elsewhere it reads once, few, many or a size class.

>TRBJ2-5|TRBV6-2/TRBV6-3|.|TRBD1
CASSYQGQQGMKQETQYF
TGTGCCAGCAGTTACCAGGGGCAACAGGGGATGAAACAAGAGACCCAGTACTTC
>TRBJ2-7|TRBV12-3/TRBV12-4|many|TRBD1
CASSFGTGAYEQYF
TGTGCCAGCAGTTTCGGGACAGGGGCCTACGAGCAGTACTTC
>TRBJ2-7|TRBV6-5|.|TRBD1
CASSYPATGNEQYF
TGTGCCAGCAGTTACCCCGCGACAGGGAACGAGCAGTACTTC
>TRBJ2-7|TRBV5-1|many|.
CASSLRCRRRQYF
TGCGCCAGCAGCTTGAGGTGCCGGAGAAGGCAGTACTTC
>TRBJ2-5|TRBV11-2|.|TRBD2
CASIAGGFPATQYF
TGTGCCAGTATAGCGGGGGGCTTTCCTGCGACCCAGTACTTC
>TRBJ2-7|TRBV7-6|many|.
CASSLGPGMTYEQYF
TGTGCCAGCAGCTTAGGACCGGGCATGACCTACGAGCAGTACTTC
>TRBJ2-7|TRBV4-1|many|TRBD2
CASSQLREVNEQYF
TGCGCCAGCAGCCAACTGCGGGAGGTTAACGAGCAGTACTTC
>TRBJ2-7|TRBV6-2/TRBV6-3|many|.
CASSYSGGGRPTTYEQYF
TGTGCCAGCAGTTACTCGGGGGGCGGGCGACCGACTACCTACGAGCAGTACTTC
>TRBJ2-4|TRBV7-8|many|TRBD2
CASRRSAGGKNIQYF
TGTGCCAGCAGGCGGTCAGCGGGAGGAAAAAACATTCAGTACTTC
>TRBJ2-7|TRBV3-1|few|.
CASSGTLNEQYF
TGTGCCAGCAGCGGGACGTTGAACGAGCAGTACTTC
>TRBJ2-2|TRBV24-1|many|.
CATSATGGMGPGANTGELFF
TGTGCCACCAGTGCCACCGGGGGCATGGGTCCCGGGGCGAACACCGGGGAGCTGTTTTTT
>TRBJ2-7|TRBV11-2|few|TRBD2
CASSTGLAGTYEQYF
TGTGCCAGCAGCACAGGACTAGCGGGAACCTACGAGCAGTACTTC
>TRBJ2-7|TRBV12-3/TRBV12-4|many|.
CASSDRSLDEQYF
TGTGCCAGCAGCGACCGCTCACTAGACGAGCAGTACTTC
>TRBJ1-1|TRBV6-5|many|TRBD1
CASSRPRGATEAFF
TGTGCCAGCAGCCGCCCCAGGGGGGCCACTGAAGCTTTCTTT
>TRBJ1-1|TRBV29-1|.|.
CSVAMTGNTEAFF
TGCAGCGTCGCAATGACAGGGAACACTGAAGCTTTCTTT
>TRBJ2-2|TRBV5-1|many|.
CASSSILQETGELFF
TGCGCCAGCAGCTCGATCCTACAGGAGACCGGGGAGCTGTTTTTT
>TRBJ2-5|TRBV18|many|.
CASSPGQGRETQYF
TGTGCCAGCTCACCCGGACAAGGAAGAGAGACCCAGTACTTC
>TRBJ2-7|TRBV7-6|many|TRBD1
CASSFTGGEQYF
TGTGCCAGCAGCTTTACAGGGGGCGAGCAGTACTTC
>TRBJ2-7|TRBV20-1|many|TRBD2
CSARREGIYEQYF
TGCAGTGCCCGAAGGGAGGGGATCTACGAGCAGTACTTC
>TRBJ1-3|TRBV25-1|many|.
CASSARRQTSGNTIYF
TGTGCCAGCAGTGCCCGTAGACAGACCTCTGGAAACACCATATATTTT
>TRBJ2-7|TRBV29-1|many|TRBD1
CSVVGGRGQEQYF
TGCAGCGTTGTGGGGGGCAGGGGGCAGGAGCAGTACTTC
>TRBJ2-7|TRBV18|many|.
CASSPGTSSYEQYF
TGTGCCAGCTCACCAGGGACCTCATCCTACGAGCAGTACTTC
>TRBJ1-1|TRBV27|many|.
CASSPSWVTGAEAFF
TGTGCCAGCAGTCCGTCGTGGGTTACGGGGGCTGAAGCTTTCTTT
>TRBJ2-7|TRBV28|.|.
CASSSEGRGTYEQYF
TGTGCCAGCAGTTCAGAGGGCCGGGGGACTTACGAGCAGTACTTC
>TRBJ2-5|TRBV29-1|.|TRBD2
CSVLLAGVQTQYF
TGCAGCGTTCTACTAGCGGGAGTACAGACCCAGTACTTC
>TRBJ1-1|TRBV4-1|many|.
CASRGVKGDTEAFF
TGCGCCAGCAGGGGAGTTAAGGGGGACACTGAAGCTTTCTTT
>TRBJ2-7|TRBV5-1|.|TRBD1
CASSYISGTGSDEQYF
TGCGCCAGCAGCTACATCTCCGGGACAGGGAGCGACGAGCAGTACTTC
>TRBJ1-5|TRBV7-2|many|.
CASSRPYSNQPQHF
TGTGCCAGCAGCCGTCCTTATAGCAATCAGCCCCAGCATTTT
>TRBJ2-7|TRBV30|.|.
CAWTGDGGYEQYF
TGTGCCTGGACCGGGGACGGGGGTTACGAGCAGTACTTC
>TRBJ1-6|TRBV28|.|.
CASSLDGFYNSPLHF
TGTGCCAGCAGTCTCGATGGATTCTATAATTCACCCCTCCACTTT
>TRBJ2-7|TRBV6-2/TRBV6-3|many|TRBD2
CASSFGLAGSYEQYF
TGTGCCAGCAGTTTTGGACTAGCTGGTTCCTACGAGCAGTACTTC
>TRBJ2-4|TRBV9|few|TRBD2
CASSVALGRENIQYF
TGTGCCAGCAGCGTAGCTTTGGGGAGGGAAAACATTCAGTACTTC
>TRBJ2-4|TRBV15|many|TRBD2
CATGGLAENIQYF
TGTGCCACCGGAGGACTAGCGGAAAACATTCAGTACTTC
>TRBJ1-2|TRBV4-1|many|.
CASSHFGVEDSRGYTF
TGCGCCAGCAGCCATTTTGGAGTTGAGGATTCGCGGGGCTACACCTTC
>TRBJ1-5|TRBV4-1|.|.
CASSRLHPIIERNQPQHF
TGCGCCAGCAGCCGACTCCACCCCATAATAGAGCGCAATCAGCCCCAGCATTTT
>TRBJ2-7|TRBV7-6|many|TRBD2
CASSPTTSGSSHEQYF
TGTGCCAGCAGTCCTACTACTAGCGGGAGTTCCCACGAGCAGTACTTC
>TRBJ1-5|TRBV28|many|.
CASSFQQGYQPQHF
TGTGCCAGCAGTTTCCAGCAGGGCTATCAGCCCCAGCATTTT
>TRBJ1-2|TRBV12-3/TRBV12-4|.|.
CASSRKISGGGYTF
TGTGCCAGCAGTAGAAAAATCTCCGGAGGTGGCTACACCTTC
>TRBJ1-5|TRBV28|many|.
CASSRGGVNQPQHF
TGTGCCAGCAGTCGGGGGGGCGTCAATCAGCCCCAGCATTTT
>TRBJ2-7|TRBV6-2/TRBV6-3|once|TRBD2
CASSPKLAGGDEQYF
TGTGCCAGCAGTCCAAAACTAGCGGGAGGTGACGAGCAGTACTTC
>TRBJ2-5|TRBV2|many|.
CASSGQTGETQYF
TGTGCCAGCAGCGGACAAACGGGCGAGACCCAGTACTTC
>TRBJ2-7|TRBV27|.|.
CASSLTGTDYEQYF
TGTGCCAGCAGTTTAACCGGGACTGACTACGAGCAGTACTTC
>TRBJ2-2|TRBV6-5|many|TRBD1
CASEGGQGYTGELFF
TGTGCCAGCGAGGGAGGACAGGGTTACACCGGGGAGCTGTTTTTT
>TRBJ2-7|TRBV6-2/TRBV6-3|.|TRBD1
CASSYTGGQGRPYEQYF
TGTGCCAGCAGTTACACGGGTGGACAGGGGAGGCCCTACGAGCAGTACTTC
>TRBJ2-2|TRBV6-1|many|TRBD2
CASSESRRLAVDTGELFF
TGTGCCAGCAGTGAGAGCCGACGACTAGCGGTTGACACCGGGGAGCTGTTTTTT
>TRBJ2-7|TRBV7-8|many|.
CASSLERTKSYEQYF
TGTGCCAGCAGCTTAGAAAGAACTAAGTCCTACGAGCAGTACTTC
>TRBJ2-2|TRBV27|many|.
CASSFFANTGELFF
TGTGCCAGCAGTTTCTTCGCGAACACCGGGGAGCTGTTTTTT